These T cell receptor beta chains were read from a single sample in a study of early T cells in non-severe SARS-CoV-2 infection. TCRdb used MiXCR to reprocess the 5' RACE reads, holding one entry per CDR3 protein. The data hold fewer than 60,000 distinct CDR3 sequences, with about 10% observed a single time. The sample was whole blood. The receptors derive from an adult who was a healthcare worker with PCR-confirmed SARS-CoV-2 infection or an uninfected control (not recorded which). Each CDR3 is given with its conserved first and last residue. A D gene is named only where the DNA matches it firmly. Clone size is stated in some rows and not others, as once, few, many or a class when expanded.

V,J,D,size,CDR3,DNA
TRBV10-2,TRBJ2-7,NA,NA,CASRGPGSSYEQYF,TGCGCCAGCAGGGGCCCCGGCAGCTCCTACGAGCAGTACTTC
TRBV6-2/TRBV6-3,TRBJ1-6,NA,many,CASSSGTENSPLHF,TGTGCCAGCAGCTCCGGGACTGAAAATTCACCCCTCCACTTT
TRBV6-5,TRBJ2-1,TRBD2,NA,CASRKREFEGNEQFF,TGTGCCAGCAGAAAGCGGGAGTTCGAGGGGAATGAGCAGTTCTTC
TRBV19,TRBJ2-5,NA,many,CASSRGKTSQETQYF,TGTGCCAGTAGTAGGGGGAAGACCTCCCAAGAGACCCAGTACTTC
TRBV20-1,TRBJ1-5,NA,few,CRAGGSNQPQHF,TGCAGGGCCGGGGGAAGCAATCAGCCCCAGCATTTT
TRBV7-6,TRBJ2-7,TRBD2,few,CASSSTSGIYEQYF,TGTGCCAGCAGCAGCACTAGCGGGATCTACGAGCAGTACTTC
TRBV27,TRBJ2-3,NA,NA,CASGAYALRTDTQYF,TGTGCCAGCGGGGCCTATGCTCTTCGCACAGATACGCAGTATTTT
TRBV7-2,TRBJ1-1,NA,many,CASSSSGLRTEAFF,TGTGCCAGCAGCTCAAGTGGACTTAGGACTGAAGCTTTCTTT
TRBV5-6,TRBJ2-7,NA,NA,CASSLGGINEQYF,TGTGCCAGCAGCTTGGGGGGCATCAACGAGCAGTACTTC
TRBV5-5,TRBJ2-2,TRBD2,NA,CASSLGTSGRYTGELFF,TGTGCCAGCAGCTTAGGAACTAGCGGGCGTTACACCGGGGAGCTGTTTTTT
TRBV9,TRBJ2-2,TRBD2,many,CASSETSGEGGELFF,TGTGCCAGCAGCGAGACTAGCGGGGAGGGCGGGGAGCTGTTTTTT
TRBV15,TRBJ2-1,TRBD2,few,CATSRDPSGGYNEQFF,TGTGCCACCAGCAGAGATCCTAGCGGGGGTTACAATGAGCAGTTCTTC
TRBV12-3/TRBV12-4,TRBJ1-6,NA,many,CASSPEGVYNSPLHF,TGTGCCAGCAGCCCCGAGGGGGTATATAATTCACCCCTCCACTTT
TRBV7-2,TRBJ2-2,NA,many,CASSGASLHFTGELFF,TGTGCCAGCAGCGGGGCTAGCCTTCATTTCACCGGGGAGCTGTTTTTT
TRBV19,TRBJ1-2,TRBD1,NA,CASSTLQGRDYGYTF,TGTGCCAGTAGTACATTACAGGGGCGAGACTATGGCTACACCTTC
TRBV15,TRBJ2-6,NA,many,CATSSGNRAGANVLTF,TGTGCCACCAGCAGTGGAAACAGGGCCGGGGCCAACGTCCTGACTTTC
TRBV12-3/TRBV12-4,TRBJ2-7,NA,many,CASSRKPDASYEQYF,TGTGCCAGCAGCCGTAAACCGGACGCCTCCTACGAGCAGTACTTC
TRBV6-2/TRBV6-3,TRBJ2-7,NA,many,CASSYTPASYEQYF,TGTGCCAGCAGTTATACCCCGGCGTCCTACGAGCAGTACTTC
TRBV29-1,TRBJ2-4,NA,many,CSVVRHQIQYF,TGCAGCGTTGTCCGCCACCAAATTCAGTACTTC